This note documents a single T cell receptor (beta chain) sequence. Authors' methods: Counts of nucleated cells, estimated from reference gene primer amplification, were obtained. Repertoires were generated with immunoSEQ multiplex PCR, while TCRdb's copy carries only in-frame clones and drops some. Clone size and V and J calls were adopted from that table, with D and trimming inferred from the DNA. The table has about 200,000 clones, roughly four fifths seen once. Enrollees, 18 to 89 years old, lived in about two dozen US areas. Categorization into cohorts depended on clinical history that participants reported. The J segment lost 6 bases and the V segment lost 6 bases, leaving 12 bases of the junction unmatched. Germline CDR1 ENHRY, CDR2 SYGVKD. This CDR3 has 15 residues. This entry belongs to a study of blood T cell repertoires in COVID-19. On the study more broadly: The United States, Italy and Spain provided the acute and convalescent COVID-19 samples.

The chain carries TRBV10-3 and TRBJ2-3; the match to TRBD1 covers 7 bases. The specimen was PBMCs or T cells enriched from blood (not recorded which). This receptor was taken from a man aged 40-49 years who had recovered from COVID-19. In nucleotides, the CDR3 is TGTGCCATCAGGGGACAGCTCCTTCAGTCGGATACGCAGTATTTT. Translation: CAIRGQLLQSDTQYF.